This T cell receptor beta chain stems from a study of blood T cell repertoires in COVID-19. For the study at large: The study drew acute and convalescent COVID-19 samples from the United States, Italy and Spain. T cells, B-cell-depleted T cells, or PBMCs supplied cDNA or gDNA.

CDR3 size: 18 residues. Germline CDR1 MDHEN, CDR2 SYDVKM. After removal of 6 bases from V and 5 bases from J, the junction contained 18 bases not matched to a gene. Per the study methods: Scientists estimated how many nucleated cells there were by amplifying reference gene primers. The table came from immunoSEQ multiplex PCR; TCRdb's copy has only in-frame clones and leaves some out. Clonal size and the V and J genes are those of that table, whereas D and trimming came from the DNA. The sample has more than 150,000 clones, approximately 88% seen once. The sequenced material came from peripheral blood. The chain uses TRBV28 and TRBJ2-2; TRBD1 aligns across 7 bases. The source of this sequence is a middle-aged man with acute or convalescent COVID-19. CDR3 protein: CASRYRPDRRFWTGELFF. The CDR3 DNA reads TGTGCCAGCAGGTATAGACCGGACAGGCGGTTTTGGACCGGGGAGCTGTTTTTT.